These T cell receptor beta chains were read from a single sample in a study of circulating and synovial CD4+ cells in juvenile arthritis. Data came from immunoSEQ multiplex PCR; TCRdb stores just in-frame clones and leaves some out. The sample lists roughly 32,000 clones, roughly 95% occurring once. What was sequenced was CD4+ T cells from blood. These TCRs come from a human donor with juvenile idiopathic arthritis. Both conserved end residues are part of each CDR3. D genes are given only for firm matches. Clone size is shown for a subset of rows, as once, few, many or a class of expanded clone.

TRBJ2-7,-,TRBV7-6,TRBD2,TGTGCCAGCAGTCTCGGCCCCTCTAGCGGCACCTACGAGCAGTACTTC,CASSLGPSSGTYEQYF
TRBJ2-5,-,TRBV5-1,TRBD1,TGCGCCAGCAGCTTGGGGGACAGTAGCCAAGAGACCCAGTACTTC,CASSLGDSSQETQYF
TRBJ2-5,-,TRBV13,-,TGTGCCAGCAGCCAGGAGACCCAGTACTTC,CASSQETQYF
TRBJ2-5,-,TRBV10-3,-,TGTGCCATCAGTGGTACGGACCCAGGGCCCCAGTACTTC,CAISGTDPGPQYF
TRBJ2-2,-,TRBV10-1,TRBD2,TGCGCCAGCAGTGGAGGGACTAGCGGGGGCCCGGCCACCGGGGAGCTGTTTTTT,CASSGGTSGGPATGELFF
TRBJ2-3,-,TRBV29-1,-,TGCAGCGCTAGGAGCACAGATACGCAGTATTTT,CSARSTDTQYF
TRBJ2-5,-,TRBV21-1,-,TGTGCCAGCCTAGGCCGGACTAGCGGGGGATATCCGAGGTACCAAGAGACCCAGTACTTC,CASLGRTSGGYPRYQETQYF
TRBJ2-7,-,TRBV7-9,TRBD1,TGTGCCAGCAGCCCTACTCCGGGACAGGGGGCCTACGAGCAGTACTTC,CASSPTPGQGAYEQYF
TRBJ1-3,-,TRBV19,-,TGTGCCAGTAGAAGCCCGGGACTCCGCTCTGGAAACACCATATATTTT,CASRSPGLRSGNTIYF
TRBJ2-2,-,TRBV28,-,TGTGCCAGCAGCGGAGGGGCTACTAGTCCCGGGGAGCTGTTTTTT,CASSGGATSPGELFF
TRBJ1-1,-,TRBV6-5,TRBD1,TGTGCCACGAGAGACAGGGACACTGAAGCTTTCTTT,CATRDRDTEAFF
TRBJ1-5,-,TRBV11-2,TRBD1,TGTGCCAGCAGCTTGACAGGGCCGGGTGGCAATCAGCCCCAGCATTTT,CASSLTGPGGNQPQHF
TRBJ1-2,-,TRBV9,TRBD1,TGTGCCAGCAGCGTAGGGACAGGGGGAGACTATGGCTACACCTTC,CASSVGTGGDYGYTF
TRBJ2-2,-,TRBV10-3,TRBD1,TGTGCCACCAGTATGGACAGGGGGACCGGGGAGCTGTTTTTT,CATSMDRGTGELFF
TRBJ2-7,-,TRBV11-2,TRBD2,TGTGCCAGCAGCCCAGGGAGGGGCGAGCAGTACTTC,CASSPGRGEQYF
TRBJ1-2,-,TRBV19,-,TGTGCCAGTAGTATAGACCTCGGGAGGGTGGGACATGGCTACACCTTC,CASSIDLGRVGHGYTF
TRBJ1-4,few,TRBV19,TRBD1,TGTGCCAGTAGGGGACAGGGTAAACTGTTTTTT,CASRGQGKLFF
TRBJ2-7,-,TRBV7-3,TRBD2,TGTGCCAGCAGCGTCGGACTAGCGCTCCCATACGAGCAGTACTTC,CASSVGLALPYEQYF
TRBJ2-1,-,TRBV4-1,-,TGCGCCAGCAGCCAAGTAAGGGGCTCTACCTACAATGAGCAGTTCTTC,CASSQVRGSTYNEQFF
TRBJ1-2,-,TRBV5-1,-,TGCGCCAGCAGCCCTTCCGGGGATCACTATGGCTACACCTTC,CASSPSGDHYGYTF
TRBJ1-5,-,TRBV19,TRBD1,TGTGCCACCTACAGGGGCGATCAGCCCCAGCATTTT,CATYRGDQPQHF
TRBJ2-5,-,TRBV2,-,TGTGCCAGCAGCGCGCTGGTCCGGACCCAGTACTTC,CASSALVRTQYF
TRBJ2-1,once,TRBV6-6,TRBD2,TGTGCCAGCAGTCGTCAGACTAGCGGGAGGGCGGGTGAGCAGTTCTTC,CASSRQTSGRAGEQFF
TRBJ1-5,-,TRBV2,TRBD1,TGTGCCAGCAGTCCACTCAGGGGGGAAAGAAATCAGCCCCAGCATTTT,CASSPLRGERNQPQHF
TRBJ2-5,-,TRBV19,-,TGTGCCAGTAGTCACCCGGGCAGGGCCCAAGAGACCCAGTACTTC,CASSHPGRAQETQYF
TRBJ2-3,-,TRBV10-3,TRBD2,TGTGCCATCAGTGAGCGGACTAGCGGCCCCACAGATACGCAGTATTTT,CAISERTSGPTDTQYF
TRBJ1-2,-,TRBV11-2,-,TGTGCCAGCAGCTTAGTAGACGGATGGGCTGGCTACACCTTC,CASSLVDGWAGYTF